Shown below are 27 T cell receptor beta chains from a single sample sequenced in a study of vaccination and CD4 T cells after COVID-19. The Oncomine TCR Beta short-read assay sequenced DNA from cultured CD4+ T cells. TCRdb redid the calling of the PCR reads with MiXCR, one entry per CDR3 protein. Among 9,500 to 15,000 distinct CDR3 sequences listed, around 40% were seen once. Their specific antigens are unknown. Treatment defined: roughly 10-day PBMC culture with coronavirus spike peptide pools or control peptides (ViraFEST assay). Material for sequencing was cultured CD4+ T cells from blood. The origin of the receptors is a human donor with COVID-19.

This rearrangement joins TRBV7-2 to TRBJ2-3; D gene uncertain. V lost 5 bases, J lost 4 bases, and 4 bases lay in between. This CDR3 has 11 residues. Germline V gene data show CDR1 as SGHTA and CDR2 as FQGNSA. CDR3 region: CASSNSDTQYF. The DNA for the CDR3 is TGTGCCAGCAGCAATTCAGATACGCAGTATTTT.

The chain links TRBV2 to TRBJ2-7; 8 nucleotides agree with TRBD2. Germline CDR1 reads SNHLY; CDR2 reads FYNNEI. With V trimmed by 5 bases and J by 7 bases, 4 bases remained unmatched. The CDR3 contains 12 residues. The CDR3 is CASSPRGGEQYF. CDR3 bases: TGTGCCAGCAGTCCCCGGGGGGGAGAGCAGTACTTC.

This clonotype has more than one count but fewer than ten. The chain carries TRBV7-2 and TRBJ2-5; 12 bases map to TRBD2. With V trimmed by 5 bases and J by 4 bases, 8 bases remained unmatched. The CDR3 sequence is 16 residues long. Germline values: CDR1 SGHTA, CDR2 FQGNSA. The CDR3 is CASSPPSGGARETQYF. The CDR3 DNA is TGTGCCAGCAGCCCCCCTAGCGGGGGGGCTCGAGAGACCCAGTACTTC.

The rearrangement joins TRBV7-9 to TRBJ1-1, with D uncertain. Germline V gene lookup returns CDR1 SEHNR and CDR2 FQNEAQ (reference sequence). The CDR3 extends over 15 amino acids. The ends were cut back, 2 bases at V and 2 bases at J, with 12 bases in the middle. CDR3 nucleotide sequence: TGTGCCAGCAGCTTAAATGGCAGATTCAACACTGAAGCTTTCTTT. Translated: CASSLNGRFNTEAFF. Using reference TRBV7-9 and TRBJ1-1 for the parts outside the CDR3, the full variable domain is DTGVSQNPRHKITKRGQNVTFRCDPISEHNRLYWYRQTLGQGPEFLTYFQNEAQLEKSRLLSDRFSAERPKGSFSTLEIQRTEQGDSAMYLCASSLNGRFNTEAFFGQGTRLTVV.

This clonotype has just a few counts. V gene TRBV27 combines with J gene TRBJ2-3; possible D gene TRBD1, 5 bases. Germline V CDR1 and CDR2: MNHEY, SMNVEV (reference sequence). Between the trimmed V and J ends, which lost 6 bases and 2 bases, there was a span of 12 bases. The CDR3 extends over 14 amino acids. As DNA, the CDR3 is TGTGCCAGCAGCCCGGACAAGGACACAGATACGCAGTATTTT. Protein: CASSPDKDTDTQYF.

J is TRBJ2-2 and V is TRBV20-1; TRBD2 aligns across 13 bases. The trim removed 5 bases at V and 7 bases at J, leaving 7 bases unmatched. Germline V lookup: CDR1 DFQATT, CDR2 SNEGSKA (reference sequence). The CDR3 sequence is 15 residues long. This CDR3 reads CSAPRLAGGGGELFF. CDR3 sequence (DNA): TGCAGTGCTCCGCGACTAGCGGGGGGTGGCGGGGAGCTGTTTTTT.

The chain couples TRBV12-3 or TRBV12-4 to TRBJ2-7; a possible D gene is TRBD2 (5 bases). There are 13 residues in the CDR3. Trimming took off 6 bases at V and 0 bases at J, with 9 bases between the two ends. The CDR3 region is CASRTEDSYEQYF. DNA of the CDR3: TGTGCCAGCAGGACGGAGGACTCCTACGAGCAGTACTTC.

On this clonotype itself: Compared with germline, one end of the junction differs, possibly owing to a read error. The V and J genes are TRBV7-9 and TRBJ2-7; 8 bases agree with TRBD1. CDR1 is SEHNR and CDR2 is FQNEAQ in the germline V gene (reference sequence). This CDR3 contains 14 residues. The DNA for the CDR3 is TGCGCCAGCAGCTTACGGGGACAGGTCTACGAGCAGTACTTC. Translated: CASSLRGQVYEQYF. Full variable domain (outside the CDR3, taken from reference TRBV7-9 and TRBJ2-7): DTGVSQNPRHKITKRGQNVTFRCDPISEHNRLYWYRQTLGQGPEFLTYFQNEAQLEKSRLLSDRFSAERPKGSFSTLEIQRTEQGDSAMYLCASSLRGQVYEQYFGPGTRLTVT.

The J gene is TRBJ1-1, the V gene TRBV5-1, with TRBD1 matching 7 bases. This CDR3 comprises 15 residues. Germline values: CDR1 SGHRS, CDR2 YFSETQ. Trimming at V came to 0 bases and at J to 2 bases, leaving 4 bases not matched to a gene. In nucleotides, the CDR3 is TGCGCCAGCAGCTTGGCGACAGGGACTAACACTGAAGCTTTCTTT. Translation gives CASSLATGTNTEAFF.

The chain has TRBV20-1 and TRBJ2-3; 10 bases fit TRBD2. Trimming at V came to 2 bases and at J to 6 bases, leaving 2 bases not matched to a gene. The V gene's germline CDR1 is DFQATT and CDR2 SNEGSKA (reference sequence). The CDR3 covers 13 residues. The CDR3 region has the DNA TGCAGTGCTAGACTAGCGGGGGTGGATACGCAGTATTTT. Translated, it gives CSARLAGVDTQYF.

The chain uses TRBV4-1 and TRBJ2-4; D possibly uses TRBD1 or TRBD2 (6 bases each). The V end lost 2 bases, the J end lost 8 bases, and 13 bases lay between the germline ends. Germline CDR1 is MGHRA and CDR2 is YSYEKL. The CDR3 contains 14 residues. This CDR3 is CASSQRSGADIQYF. CDR3 DNA sequence: TGCGCCAGCAGCCAAAGGTCGGGGGCGGACATTCAGTACTTC.

This clonotype was seen once. The V gene is TRBV25-1, the J gene TRBJ1-1; TRBD1 agrees at 10 bases. This CDR3 contains 15 residues. V trimming: 4 bases; J trimming: 1 base; junction bases outside the gene matches: 3. CDR1 MGHDK and CDR2 SYGVNS come from the germline V gene. CDR3 sequence (DNA): TGTGCCAGCAGTGGGGACAGGGGCCGGAACACTGAAGCTTTCTTT. Translating it yields CASSGDRGRNTEAFF. Complete variable domain (other parts from reference TRBV25-1 and TRBJ1-1): EADIYQTPRYLVIGTGKKITLECSQTMGHDKMYWYQQDPGMELHLIHYSYGVNSTEKGDLSSESTVSRIRTEHFPLTLESARPSHTSQYLCASSGDRGRNTEAFFGQGTRLTVV.

The chain has TRBV4-3 and TRBJ2-1; TRBD1 matches 7 bases. V was pared by 0 bases and J by 1 base, with 6 bases of the junction left unmatched. This CDR3 comprises 17 residues. The germline CDR1 and CDR2 sequences are LGHNA and YSLEER. The CDR3 reads CASSQDAGGRSYNEQFF. DNA for the CDR3: TGCGCCAGCAGCCAAGATGCAGGGGGAAGGTCCTACAATGAGCAGTTCTTC.

This clonotype was picked up a small number of times. This sequence joins TRBV10-3 and TRBJ2-3, with D possibly being TRBD1 or TRBD2 (5 bases each). Germline V CDR1 and CDR2: ENHRY, SYGVKD. CDR3 length: 16 residues. Between the trimmed V and J ends, which lost 10 bases and 2 bases, there was a span of 22 bases. The CDR3 loop reads CATEGRDPTTTDTQYF. DNA for the CDR3: TGTGCCACCGAAGGTCGGGACCCGACAACCACAGATACGCAGTATTTT.

This clonotype has just a few counts. The chain is built from TRBV11-2 and TRBJ2-4; 8 positions agree with TRBD1. The ends lost 6 bases at V and 1 base at J; junction bases unmatched: 8. The CDR3 consists of 16 residues. Germline V lookup: CDR1 SGHAT, CDR2 FQNNGV. The CDR3 bases are TGTGCCAGCAGACAACCGGGACAGGTGGCCAAAAACATTCAGTACTTC. Translated, it gives CASRQPGQVAKNIQYF. Full variable domain (remainder filled in from reference TRBV11-2 and TRBJ2-4): EAGVAQSPRYKIIEKRQSVAFWCNPISGHATLYWYQQILGQGPKLLIQFQNNGVVDDSQLPKDRFSAERLKGVDSTLKIQPAKLEDSAVYLCASRQPGQVAKNIQYFGAGTRLSVL.

Only a few counts were recorded for this clonotype. This sequence joins TRBV12-3 or TRBV12-4 and TRBJ1-5; D may be TRBD1 (5 bases). The V gene lost 6 bases and the J gene lost 0 bases, with 15 bases spanning the gap. This CDR3 is built from 16 residues. CDR3 loop: CASSSPMGVSNQPQHF. The DNA for the CDR3 is TGTGCCAGCAGCTCCCCAATGGGGGTTAGCAATCAGCCCCAGCATTTT.

The CDR3 nucleotides read TGTGCCAGCAGTGAAGCACGAGCGGGGGGGGCGACCGGGGAGCTGTTTTTT. Its protein is CASSEARAGGATGELFF. The rearrangement joins TRBV2 to TRBJ2-2; 10 positions match TRBD2. Germline loops: CDR1 SNHLY, CDR2 FYNNEI. V lost 0 bases, J lost 5 bases, and 6 bases stayed unmatched. The CDR3 length is 17 residues.

The rearrangement uses TRBV19 and TRBJ1-1; D gene unclear. Germline values: CDR1 LNHDA, CDR2 SQIVND (reference sequence). This CDR3 spans 13 amino acids. The V and J ends lost 6 bases and 1 base respectively, with 9 bases between them. The CDR3: CASSQSRNTEAFF. The CDR3 DNA follows: TGTGCCAGTAGCCAATCAAGGAACACTGAAGCTTTCTTT.

The genes are TRBV20-1 and TRBJ2-7; no firm D call. The germline V and J ends were trimmed by 3 bases and 0 bases, with 12 bases remaining between them. The CDR3 extends over 14 amino acids. Germline V lookup: CDR1 DFQATT, CDR2 SNEGSKA (reference sequence). CDR3 nucleotides: TGCAGTGCTAGCACCAGAAAAGGCTCCTACGAGCAGTACTTC. Protein product: CSASTRKGSYEQYF.

This clonotype was counted between two and nine times. This chain connects TRBV6-2 or TRBV6-3 to TRBJ1-6; D not resolved. CDR3 size: 15 residues. Germline V gene data show CDR1 as MNHEY and CDR2 as SVGEGT. V lost 8 bases to trimming and J lost 7 bases, with 18 bases between them. The CDR3 loop is CASSTPVSRNSPLHF. The DNA of the CDR3 is TGTGCCAGCTCCACGCCGGTTTCAAGGAATTCACCCCTCCACTTT.

The J gene is TRBJ2-1, the V gene TRBV5-4, with TRBD2 matching 8 bases. This CDR3 spans 13 amino acids. Germline V gene data show CDR1 as SGHNT and CDR2 as YYREEE (reference sequence). The V segment lost 5 bases and the J segment 8 bases; nucleotides outside the gene matches: 6. The CDR3 sequence: CASRSLAGDEQFF. The CDR3 coding sequence is TGTGCCAGCAGGTCCCTAGCGGGCGATGAGCAGTTCTTC.

V gene TRBV6-5 combines with J gene TRBJ2-7; TRBD1 might be the D (5 bases). Germline lookup yields CDR1 MNHEY and CDR2 SVGAGI. The CDR3 runs 14 residues. With 0 bases removed from V and 7 bases from J, the gap between germline ends came to 13 bases. CDR3 residues: CASSYSDRPWEQYF. The DNA of the CDR3 is TGTGCCAGCAGTTACTCCGACAGACCATGGGAGCAGTACTTC.

The chain employs TRBV20-1 and TRBJ1-1, with TRBD1 matching 8 bases. Germline V gene sequence: CDR1 DFQATT, CDR2 SNEGSKA (reference sequence). The CDR3 spans 12 residues. J lost 4 bases, V lost 6 bases, and 4 bases had no gene match. In nucleotides, the CDR3 is TGCAGTGCCAGGACAGGGTCCACTGAAGCTTTCTTT. It is translated as CSARTGSTEAFF.

The rearrangement links TRBV4-1 to TRBJ2-7; D gene uncertain. The length of the CDR3 is 17 residues. V dropped 3 bases and J dropped 0 bases, with 18 bases sitting between them. CDR1 MGHRA and CDR2 YSYEKL come from the germline V gene. CDR3 protein: CASSQNAVVGLSYEQYF. DNA of the CDR3: TGCGCCAGCAGCCAGAATGCTGTGGTCGGCCTCTCCTACGAGCAGTACTTC.

The chain employs TRBV6-5 and TRBJ1-1; no reliable D call. From germline, CDR1 is MNHEY and CDR2 SVGAGI. The CDR3 spans 12 residues. V was cut by 4 bases and J by 7 bases, with 10 bases left in between. CDR3 amino acids: CASSFGGFEAFF. CDR3 in DNA: TGTGCCAGCAGTTTCGGAGGATTTGAAGCTTTCTTT.

This chain connects TRBV28 to TRBJ2-7, with unresolved D. Trimming cost V 3 bases and J 4 bases, with 7 bases left between them. Germline loops: CDR1 MDHEN, CDR2 SYDVKM. The CDR3 has 12 residues. CDR3 sequence (DNA): TGTGCCAGCAGTTTGCTTGGGTACGAGCAGTACTTC. This encodes CASSLLGYEQYF.

The sample holds a few counts of this clonotype. This chain links TRBV5-8 with TRBJ1-1; tentative D call: TRBD1 (5 bases). Trimming removed 4 bases at V and 1 base at J, with 14 bases between. Per the germline V gene, CDR1 is SGHTS and CDR2 is YDEGEE. This CDR3 region has 15 residues. The CDR3 bases are TGTGCCAGCAGCAGGCGCCAGGGTGGGAACACTGAAGCTTTCTTT. It yields the protein CASSRRQGGNTEAFF.